This T cell receptor (beta chain) was observed in a study of cytotoxic CD8 clonotypes in ibrutinib-treated CLL. Broader study findings: Sustained-remission patients were sampled at different times than progressing patients were.

With sequencing, the targeted depth ranged from 1 in 200,000 to 1 in 1 million T cells. Method: immunoSEQ multiplex PCR; TCRdb's copy keeps in-frame clones and lacks some. The data show about 200,000 clones, roughly three quarters seen once. As for this clone: Its antigen is currently unknown.

This CDR3 is 17 amino acids long. V shed 5 bases and J shed 2 bases, with 22 bases lying between them. Per germline, CDR1 LNHNV and CDR2 YYDKDF (reference sequence). The sample here was PBMCs, taken after 12 months of ibrutinib treatment. V and J are TRBV15 and TRBJ2-7; the D gene is possibly TRBD2 (7 bases). The TCR sequence derives from a human donor with chronic lymphocytic leukemia. CDR3 coding DNA: TGTGCCACCAGCGAACTTATGGGCGAGGGGGGGACCTACGAGCAGTACTTC. Its translation is CATSELMGEGGTYEQYF.